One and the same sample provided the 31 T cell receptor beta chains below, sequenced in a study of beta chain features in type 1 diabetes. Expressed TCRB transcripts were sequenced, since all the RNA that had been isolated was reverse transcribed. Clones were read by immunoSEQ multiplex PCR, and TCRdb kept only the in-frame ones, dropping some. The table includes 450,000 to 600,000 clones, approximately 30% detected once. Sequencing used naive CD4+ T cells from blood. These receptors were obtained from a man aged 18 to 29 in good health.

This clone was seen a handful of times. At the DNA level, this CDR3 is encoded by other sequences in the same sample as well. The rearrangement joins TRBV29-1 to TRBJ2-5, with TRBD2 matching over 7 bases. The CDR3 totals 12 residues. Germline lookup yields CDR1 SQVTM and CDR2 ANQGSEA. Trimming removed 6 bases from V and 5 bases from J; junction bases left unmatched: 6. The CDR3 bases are TGCAGCGTCGGGCGGGGGTCCGAGACCCAGTACTTC. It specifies CSVGRGSETQYF.

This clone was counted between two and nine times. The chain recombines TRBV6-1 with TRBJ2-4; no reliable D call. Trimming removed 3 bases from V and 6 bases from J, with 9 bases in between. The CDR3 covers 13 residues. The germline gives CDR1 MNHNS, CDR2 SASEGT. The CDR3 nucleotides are TGTGCCAGCAGTGACGACCCGCGAAACATTCAGTACTTC. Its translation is CASSDDPRNIQYF.

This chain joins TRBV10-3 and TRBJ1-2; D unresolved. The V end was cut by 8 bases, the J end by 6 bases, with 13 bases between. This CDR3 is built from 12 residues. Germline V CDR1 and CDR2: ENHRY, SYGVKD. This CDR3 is CAIGREINGYTF. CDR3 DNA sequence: TGTGCCATCGGAAGGGAGATAAATGGCTACACCTTC.

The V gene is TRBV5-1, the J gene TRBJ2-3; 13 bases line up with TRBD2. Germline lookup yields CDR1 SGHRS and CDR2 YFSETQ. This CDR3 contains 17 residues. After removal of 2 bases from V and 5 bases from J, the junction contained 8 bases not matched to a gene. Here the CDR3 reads CASSFTTSGRDKDTQYF. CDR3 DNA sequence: TGCGCCAGCAGCTTTACTACTAGCGGGAGGGATAAAGATACGCAGTATTTT.

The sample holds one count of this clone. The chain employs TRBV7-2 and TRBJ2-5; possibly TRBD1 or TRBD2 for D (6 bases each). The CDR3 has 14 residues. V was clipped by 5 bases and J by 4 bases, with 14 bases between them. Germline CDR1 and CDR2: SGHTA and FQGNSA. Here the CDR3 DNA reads TGTGCCAGCAGCCCCATGGGGGGCGGAGAGACCCAGTACTTC. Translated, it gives CASSPMGGGETQYF.

Here the CDR3 reads CAISNRRASTDTQYF. The CDR3 nucleotides read TGTGCCATCAGTAATAGAAGGGCTAGCACAGATACGCAGTATTTT. This chain connects TRBV10-3 to TRBJ2-3; D remains unclear. CDR3 length: 15 residues. CDR1 ENHRY and CDR2 SYGVKD come from the germline V gene. V lost 5 bases and J 0 bases, leaving 12 bases between the germline ends.

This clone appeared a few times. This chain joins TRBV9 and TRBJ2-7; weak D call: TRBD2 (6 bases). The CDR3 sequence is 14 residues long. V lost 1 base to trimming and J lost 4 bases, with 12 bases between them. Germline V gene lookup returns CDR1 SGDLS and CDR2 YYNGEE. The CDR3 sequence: CASSVSRGNYEQYF. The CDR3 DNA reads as TGTGCCAGCAGCGTAAGCCGGGGGAATTACGAGCAGTACTTC.

CDR3 region: CASSPYGTGNALAKNIQYF. Here the CDR3 DNA reads TGTGCCAGCAGCCCTTACGGGACAGGGAATGCCTTAGCCAAAAACATTCAGTACTTC. The chain recombines TRBV14 with TRBJ2-4; 9 bases are a match to TRBD1. CDR3 length: 19 amino acids. CDR1 is SGHDN and CDR2 is FVKESK in the germline V gene. Trimming removed 4 bases from V and 0 bases from J; junction bases left unmatched: 13. The complete variable domain, with remaining parts taken from reference TRBV14 and TRBJ2-4, reads EAGVTQFPSHSVIEKGQTVTLRCDPISGHDNLYWYRRVMGKEIKFLLHFVKESKQDESGMPNNRFLAERTGGTYSTLKVQPAELEDSGVYFCASSPYGTGNALAKNIQYFGAGTRLSVL.

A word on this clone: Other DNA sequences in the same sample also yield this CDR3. The CDR3 nucleotides read TGTGCCAGCTCACCCAGGCGGGACTCCTACGAGCAGTACTTC. Translated, it gives CASSPRRDSYEQYF. The J gene is TRBJ2-7, the V gene TRBV18, with D possibly TRBD2 on 6 matching bases. Trimming removed 3 bases at V and 0 bases at J, with 9 bases between. The CDR3 is 14 residues long. Germline V gene data show CDR1 as KGHSH and CDR2 as LQKENI.

CDR3 nucleotide sequence: TGCAGTGCCGAAAACACAGATACGCAGTATTTT. Translation gives CSAENTDTQYF. This rearrangement joins TRBV20-1 to TRBJ2-3; D remains unclear. The CDR3 consists of 11 residues. Trimming left V 6 bases short and J 2 bases short, with 6 bases between. Germline loops: CDR1 DFQATT, CDR2 SNEGSKA (reference sequence).

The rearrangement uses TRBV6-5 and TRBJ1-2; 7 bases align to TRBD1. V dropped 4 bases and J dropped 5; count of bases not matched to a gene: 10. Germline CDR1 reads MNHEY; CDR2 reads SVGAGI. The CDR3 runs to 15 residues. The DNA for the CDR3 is TGTGCCAGCAGTTTGGGGCGACAGGGATCGTATGGCTACACCTTC. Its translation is CASSLGRQGSYGYTF.

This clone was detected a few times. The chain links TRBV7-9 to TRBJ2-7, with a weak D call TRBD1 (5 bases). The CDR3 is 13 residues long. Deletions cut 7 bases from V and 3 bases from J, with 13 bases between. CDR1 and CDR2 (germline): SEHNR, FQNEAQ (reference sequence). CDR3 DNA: TGTGCCAGCACCCAGGGCCGCGGCTACGAGCAGTACTTC. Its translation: CASTQGRGYEQYF. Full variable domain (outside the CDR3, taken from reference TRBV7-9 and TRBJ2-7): DTGVSQNPRHKITKRGQNVTFRCDPISEHNRLYWYRQTLGQGPEFLTYFQNEAQLEKSRLLSDRFSAERPKGSFSTLEIQRTEQGDSAMYLCASTQGRGYEQYFGPGTRLTVT.

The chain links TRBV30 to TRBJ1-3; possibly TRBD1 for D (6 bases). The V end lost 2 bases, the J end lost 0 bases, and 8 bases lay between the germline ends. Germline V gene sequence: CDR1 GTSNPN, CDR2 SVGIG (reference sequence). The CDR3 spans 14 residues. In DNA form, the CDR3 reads TGTGCCTGGAGTACGGGGGCCTCTGGAAACACCATATATTTT. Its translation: CAWSTGASGNTIYF.

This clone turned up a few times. CDR3 residues: CSVAGTPNTGELFF. CDR3 nucleotides: TGCAGCGTTGCCGGGACACCGAACACCGGGGAGCTGTTTTTT. This chain connects TRBV29-1 to TRBJ2-2, with D tentatively TRBD1 (6 bases). The CDR3 totals 14 residues. V was clipped by 4 bases and J by 0 bases, with 9 bases between them. The germline V gene encodes CDR1 SQVTM and CDR2 ANQGSEA.

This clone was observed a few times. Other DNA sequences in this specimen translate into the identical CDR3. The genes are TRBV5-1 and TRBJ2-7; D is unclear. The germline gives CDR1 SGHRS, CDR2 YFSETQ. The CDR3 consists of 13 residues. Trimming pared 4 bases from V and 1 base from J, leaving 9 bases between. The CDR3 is CASSPDGSYEQYF. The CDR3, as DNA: TGCGCCAGCAGCCCGGACGGTTCCTACGAGCAGTACTTC.

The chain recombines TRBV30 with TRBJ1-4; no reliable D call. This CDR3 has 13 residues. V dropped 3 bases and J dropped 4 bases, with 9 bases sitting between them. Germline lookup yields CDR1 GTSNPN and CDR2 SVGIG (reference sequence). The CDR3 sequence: CAWRDGFNEKLFF. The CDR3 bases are TGTGCCTGGAGGGACGGATTTAATGAAAAACTGTTTTTT.

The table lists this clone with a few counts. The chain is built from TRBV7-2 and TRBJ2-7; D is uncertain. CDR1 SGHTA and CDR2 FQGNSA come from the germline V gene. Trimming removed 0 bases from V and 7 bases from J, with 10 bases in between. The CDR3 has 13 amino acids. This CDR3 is CASSLAPLGEQYF. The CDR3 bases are TGTGCCAGCAGCTTAGCCCCCTTGGGGGAGCAGTACTTC.

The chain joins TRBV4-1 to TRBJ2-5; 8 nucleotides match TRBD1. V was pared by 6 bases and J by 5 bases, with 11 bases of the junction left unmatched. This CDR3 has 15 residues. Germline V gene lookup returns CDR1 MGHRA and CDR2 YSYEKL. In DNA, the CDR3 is TGCGCCAGCAGACTGACCGGGACAGGAGGCGAGACCCAGTACTTC. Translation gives CASRLTGTGGETQYF.

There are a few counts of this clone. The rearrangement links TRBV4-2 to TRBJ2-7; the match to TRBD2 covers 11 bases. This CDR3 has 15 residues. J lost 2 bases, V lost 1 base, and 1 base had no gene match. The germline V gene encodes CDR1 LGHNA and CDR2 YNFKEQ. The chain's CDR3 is CASSQALAGAYEQYF. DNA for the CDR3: TGTGCCAGCAGCCAAGCACTAGCGGGGGCCTACGAGCAGTACTTC.

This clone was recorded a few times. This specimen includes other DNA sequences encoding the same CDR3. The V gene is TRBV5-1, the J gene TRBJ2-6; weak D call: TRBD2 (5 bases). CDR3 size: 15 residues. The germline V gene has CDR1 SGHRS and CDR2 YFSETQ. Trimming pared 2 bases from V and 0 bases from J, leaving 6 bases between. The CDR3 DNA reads TGCGCCAGCAGCTTAGGGAGCTCTGGGGCCAACGTCCTGACTTTC. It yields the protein CASSLGSSGANVLTF.

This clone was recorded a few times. CDR3 coding DNA: TGTGCCTGGGCTGGCAACAATGAGCAGTTCTTC. This codes for CAWAGNNEQFF. The genes are TRBV30 and TRBJ2-1; D gene ambiguous. The length of the CDR3 is 11 residues. Germline assignment: CDR1 GTSNPN and CDR2 SVGIG (reference sequence). Trimming left V 5 bases short and J 5 bases short, with 7 bases between.

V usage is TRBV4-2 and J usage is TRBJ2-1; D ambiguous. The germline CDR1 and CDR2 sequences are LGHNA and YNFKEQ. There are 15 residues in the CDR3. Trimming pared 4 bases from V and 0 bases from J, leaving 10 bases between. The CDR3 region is CASSPRASSYNEQFF. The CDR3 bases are TGTGCCAGCAGCCCCCGAGCTAGCTCCTACAATGAGCAGTTCTTC.

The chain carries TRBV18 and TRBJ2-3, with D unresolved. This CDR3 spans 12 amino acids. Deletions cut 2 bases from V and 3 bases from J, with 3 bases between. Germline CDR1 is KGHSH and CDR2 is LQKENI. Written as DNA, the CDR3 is TGTGCCAGCTCACCAGAGACAGATACGCAGTATTTT. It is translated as CASSPETDTQYF.

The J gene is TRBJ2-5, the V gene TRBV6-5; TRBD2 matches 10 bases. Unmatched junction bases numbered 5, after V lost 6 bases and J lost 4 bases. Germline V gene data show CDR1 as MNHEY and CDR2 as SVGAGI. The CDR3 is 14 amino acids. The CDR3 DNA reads TGTGCCAGCAGACTTAGCGGGAGGCCAGAGACCCAGTACTTC. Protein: CASRLSGRPETQYF.

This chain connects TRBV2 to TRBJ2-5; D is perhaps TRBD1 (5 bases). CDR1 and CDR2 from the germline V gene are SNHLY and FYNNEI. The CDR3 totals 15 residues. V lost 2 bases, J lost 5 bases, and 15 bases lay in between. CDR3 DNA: TGTGCCAGCAGTGAATGGTCCAGGGTAGGGGAGACCCAGTACTTC. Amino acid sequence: CASSEWSRVGETQYF.

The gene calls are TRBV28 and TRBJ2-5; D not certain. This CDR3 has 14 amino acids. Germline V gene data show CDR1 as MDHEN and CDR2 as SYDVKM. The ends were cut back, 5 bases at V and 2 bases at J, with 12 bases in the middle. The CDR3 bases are TGTGCCAGCAGTGTGATAGTGAGACAAGAGACCCAGTACTTC. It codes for CASSVIVRQETQYF.

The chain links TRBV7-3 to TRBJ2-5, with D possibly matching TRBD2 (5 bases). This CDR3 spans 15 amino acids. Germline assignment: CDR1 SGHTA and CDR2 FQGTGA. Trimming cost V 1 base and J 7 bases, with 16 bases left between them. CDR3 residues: CASSLNRLGEGTQYF. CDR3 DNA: TGTGCCAGCAGCTTAAATCGACTGGGAGAGGGGACCCAGTACTTC. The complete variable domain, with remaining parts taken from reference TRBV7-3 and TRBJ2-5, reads GAGVSQTPSNKVTEKGKYVELRCDPISGHTALYWYRQSLGQGPEFLIYFQGTGAADDSGLPNDRFFAVRPEGSVSTLKIQRTERGDSAVYLCASSLNRLGEGTQYFGPGTRLLVL.

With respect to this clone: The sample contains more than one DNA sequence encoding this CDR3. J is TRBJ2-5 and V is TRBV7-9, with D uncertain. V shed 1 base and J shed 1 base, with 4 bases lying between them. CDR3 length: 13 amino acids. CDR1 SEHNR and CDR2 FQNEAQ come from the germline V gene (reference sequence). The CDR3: CASSLGGQETQYF. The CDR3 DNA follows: TGTGCCAGCAGCTTAGGCGGCCAAGAGACCCAGTACTTC.

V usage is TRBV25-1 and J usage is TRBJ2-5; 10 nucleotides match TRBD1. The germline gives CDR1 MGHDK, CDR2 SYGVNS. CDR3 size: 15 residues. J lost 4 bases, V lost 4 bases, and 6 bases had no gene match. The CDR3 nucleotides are TGTGCCAGCAGTGCCGGGACAGGGGCTAGAGAGACCCAGTACTTC. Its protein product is CASSAGTGARETQYF.

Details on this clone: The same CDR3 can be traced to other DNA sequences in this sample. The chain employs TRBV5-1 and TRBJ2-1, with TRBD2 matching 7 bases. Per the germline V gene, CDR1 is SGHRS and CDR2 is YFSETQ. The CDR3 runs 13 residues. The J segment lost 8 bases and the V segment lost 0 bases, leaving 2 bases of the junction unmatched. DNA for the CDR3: TGCGCCAGCAGCTTGGGGGCGGGAGATGAGCAGTTCTTC. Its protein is CASSLGAGDEQFF.

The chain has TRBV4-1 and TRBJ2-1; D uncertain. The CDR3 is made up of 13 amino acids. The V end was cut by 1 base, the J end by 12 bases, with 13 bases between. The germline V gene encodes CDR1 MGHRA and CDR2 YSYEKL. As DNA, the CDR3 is TGCGCCAGCAGCCAAGTCGCGCAATTGGTGCAGTTCTTC. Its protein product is CASSQVAQLVQFF.